What follows are 2 T cell receptor beta chains derived from one specimen sequenced in a study of T cells expressing NK-cell markers. TCRdb re-called the 5' RACE reads and catalogs CDR3 proteins one per entry, DNA excluded. The sample includes more than 250,000 distinct CDR3 sequences. The sequenced sample was blood T cells: a sorted CD56 or NKG2C T cell subset, CD4+ or CD8+ T cells, or bulk PBMC T cells (not recorded which). These receptors originate from a man between 18 and 35 years old in good health.

This CDR3 is CSVRTGPNQPQHF. The chain combines TRBV29-1 with TRBJ1-5; TCRdb indicates TRBD1, and absent DNA this call remains unverified. This CDR3 is built from 13 residues. In germline, CDR1 is SQVTM, CDR2 ANQGSEA.

This rearrangement joins TRBV12-3 or TRBV12-4 to TRBJ2-1. This CDR3 has 14 amino acids. The CDR3 spells CASRPEHSSNEQFF.